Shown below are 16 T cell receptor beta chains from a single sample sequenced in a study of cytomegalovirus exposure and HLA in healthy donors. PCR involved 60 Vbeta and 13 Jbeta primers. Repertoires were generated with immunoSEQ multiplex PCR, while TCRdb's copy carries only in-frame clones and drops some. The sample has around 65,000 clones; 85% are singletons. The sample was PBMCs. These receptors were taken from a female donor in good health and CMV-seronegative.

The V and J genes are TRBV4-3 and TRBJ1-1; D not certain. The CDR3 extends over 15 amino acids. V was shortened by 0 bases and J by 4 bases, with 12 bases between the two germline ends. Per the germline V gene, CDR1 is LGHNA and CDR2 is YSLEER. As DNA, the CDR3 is TGCGCCAGCAGCCAAGATCCGGAGGGTCGCACTGAAGCTTTCTTT. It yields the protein CASSQDPEGRTEAFF.

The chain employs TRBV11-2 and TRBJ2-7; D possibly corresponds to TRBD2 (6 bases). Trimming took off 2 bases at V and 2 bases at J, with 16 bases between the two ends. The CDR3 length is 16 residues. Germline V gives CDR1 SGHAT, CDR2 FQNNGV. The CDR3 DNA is TGTGCCAGCAGCTTATCATGGCTAGCGAATGCCTACGAGCAGTACTTC. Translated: CASSLSWLANAYEQYF.

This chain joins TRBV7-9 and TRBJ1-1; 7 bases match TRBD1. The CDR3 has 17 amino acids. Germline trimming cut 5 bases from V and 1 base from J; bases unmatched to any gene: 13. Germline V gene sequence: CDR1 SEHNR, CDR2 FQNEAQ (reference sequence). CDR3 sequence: CASSPGEGARGNTEAFF. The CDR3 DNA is TGTGCCAGCAGCCCCGGTGAGGGGGCGCGGGGGAACACTGAAGCTTTCTTT. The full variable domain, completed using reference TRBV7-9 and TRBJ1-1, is DTGVSQNPRHKITKRGQNVTFRCDPISEHNRLYWYRQTLGQGPEFLTYFQNEAQLEKSRLLSDRFSAERPKGSFSTLEIQRTEQGDSAMYLCASSPGEGARGNTEAFFGQGTRLTVV.

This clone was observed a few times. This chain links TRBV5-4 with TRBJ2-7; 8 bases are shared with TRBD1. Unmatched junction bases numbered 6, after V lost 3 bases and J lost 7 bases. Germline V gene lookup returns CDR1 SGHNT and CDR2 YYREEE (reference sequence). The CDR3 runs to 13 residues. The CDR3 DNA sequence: TGTGCCAGCAGCTCTCCGGGACAGGTAGAGCAGTACTTC. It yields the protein CASSSPGQVEQYF.

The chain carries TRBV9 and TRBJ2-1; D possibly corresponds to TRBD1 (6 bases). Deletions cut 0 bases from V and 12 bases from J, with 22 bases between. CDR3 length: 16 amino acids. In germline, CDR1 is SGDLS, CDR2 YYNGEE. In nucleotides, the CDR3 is TGTGCCAGCAGCGTAGACGGGACATTCTCGCCGAGGGGGCAGTTCTTC. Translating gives CASSVDGTFSPRGQFF.

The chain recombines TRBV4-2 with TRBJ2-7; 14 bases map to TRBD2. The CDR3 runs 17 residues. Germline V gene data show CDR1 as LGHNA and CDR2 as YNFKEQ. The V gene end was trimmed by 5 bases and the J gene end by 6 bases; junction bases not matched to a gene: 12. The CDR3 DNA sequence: TGTGCCAGCAGCGAGACTAGCGGGAGGGCTGAAATTGGCGAGCAGTACTTC. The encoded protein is CASSETSGRAEIGEQYF.

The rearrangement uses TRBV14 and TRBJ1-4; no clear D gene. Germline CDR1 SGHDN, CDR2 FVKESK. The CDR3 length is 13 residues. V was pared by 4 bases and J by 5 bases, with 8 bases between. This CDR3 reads CASSRGINEKLFF. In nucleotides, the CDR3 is TGTGCCAGCAGCCGAGGGATAAATGAAAAACTGTTTTTT.

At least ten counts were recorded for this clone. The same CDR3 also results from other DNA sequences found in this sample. The CDR3, as DNA: TGTGCCAGCAGTTACTCGACAGGGGGCTACGAGCAGTACTTC. It encodes CASSYSTGGYEQYF. The chain employs TRBV6-5 and TRBJ2-7; 9 bases line up with TRBD1. V trimming: 0 bases; J trimming: 3 bases; junction bases outside the gene matches: 0. Germline V lookup: CDR1 MNHEY, CDR2 SVGAGI. This CDR3 has 14 amino acids.

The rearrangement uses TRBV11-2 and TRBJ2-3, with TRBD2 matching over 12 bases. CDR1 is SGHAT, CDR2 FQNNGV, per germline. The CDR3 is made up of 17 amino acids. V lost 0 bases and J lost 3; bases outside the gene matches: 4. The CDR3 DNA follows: TGTGCCAGCAGCTTAGATGGACTAGCGGGGAATACAGATACGCAGTATTTT. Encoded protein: CASSLDGLAGNTDTQYF.

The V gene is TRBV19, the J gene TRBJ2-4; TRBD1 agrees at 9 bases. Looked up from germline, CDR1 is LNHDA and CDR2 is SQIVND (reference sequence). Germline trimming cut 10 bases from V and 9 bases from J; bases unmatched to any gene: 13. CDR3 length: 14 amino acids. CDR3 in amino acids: CATSSGQGNSIQYF. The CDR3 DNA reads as TGTGCCACTTCTTCGGGACAGGGCAATAGCATTCAGTACTTC.

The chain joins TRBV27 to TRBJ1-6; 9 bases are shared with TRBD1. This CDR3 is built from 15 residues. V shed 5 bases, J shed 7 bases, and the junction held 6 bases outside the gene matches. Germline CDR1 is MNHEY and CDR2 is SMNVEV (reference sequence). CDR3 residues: CASSLWDRANSPLHF. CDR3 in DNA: TGTGCCAGCAGTCTCTGGGACAGGGCCAATTCACCCCTCCACTTT.

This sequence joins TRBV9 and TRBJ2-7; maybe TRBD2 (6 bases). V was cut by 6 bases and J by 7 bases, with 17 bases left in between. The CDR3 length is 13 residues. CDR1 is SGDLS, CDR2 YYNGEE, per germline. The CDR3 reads CASIFRDWGEQYF. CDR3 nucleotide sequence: TGTGCCAGCATTTTTCGGGACTGGGGGGAGCAGTACTTC.

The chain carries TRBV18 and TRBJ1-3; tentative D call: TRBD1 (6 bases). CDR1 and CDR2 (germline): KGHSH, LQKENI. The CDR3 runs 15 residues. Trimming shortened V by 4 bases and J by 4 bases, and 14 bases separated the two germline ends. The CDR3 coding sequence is TGTGCCAGCTCACGGGACACGACTGGAGGAAACACCATATATTTT. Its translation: CASSRDTTGGNTIYF.

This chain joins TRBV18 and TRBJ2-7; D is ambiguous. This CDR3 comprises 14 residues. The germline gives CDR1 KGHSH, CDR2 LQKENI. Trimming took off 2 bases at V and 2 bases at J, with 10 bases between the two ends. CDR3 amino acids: CASSPMSKPYEQYF. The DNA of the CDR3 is TGTGCCAGCTCACCAATGTCAAAGCCCTACGAGCAGTACTTC.

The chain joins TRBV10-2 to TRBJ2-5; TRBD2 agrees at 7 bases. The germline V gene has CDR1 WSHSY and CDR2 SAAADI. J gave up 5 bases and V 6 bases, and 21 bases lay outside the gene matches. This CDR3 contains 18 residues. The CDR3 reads CASRVREGTGVHGETQYF. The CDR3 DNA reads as TGCGCCAGCAGAGTGAGGGAGGGCACGGGGGTCCACGGGGAGACCCAGTACTTC.

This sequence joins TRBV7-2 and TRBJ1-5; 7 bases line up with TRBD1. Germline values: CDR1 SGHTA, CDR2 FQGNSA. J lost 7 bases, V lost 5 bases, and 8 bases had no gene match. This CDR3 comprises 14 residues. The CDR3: CASSPQTGSQPQHF. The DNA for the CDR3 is TGTGCCAGCAGCCCCCAGACAGGGTCGCAGCCCCAGCATTTT. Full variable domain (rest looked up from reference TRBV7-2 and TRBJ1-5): GAGVSQSPSNKVTEKGKDVELRCDPISGHTALYWYRQSLGQGLEFLIYFQGNSAPDKSGLPSDRFSAERTGGSVSTLTIQRTQQEDSAVYLCASSPQTGSQPQHFGDGTRLSIL.